A single sample is the source of the 26 T cell receptor beta chains below, sequenced in a study of blood T cell repertoires in COVID-19. The assay was immunoSEQ multiplex PCR, and TCRdb's table has in-frame clones only and misses some. Here the sample spans about 100,000 clones, about 86% being singletons. Material: peripheral blood. All receptors derive from a woman aged 55-69 years in a cohort sampled during active or convalescent COVID-19.

The V call is TRBV5-1, the J call TRBJ2-3; 10 bases line up with TRBD2. CDR1 is SGHRS and CDR2 is YFSETQ in the germline V gene. This CDR3 is built from 16 residues. V lost 1 base and J lost 0; bases outside the gene matches: 2. CDR3 amino acids: CASSLQAGGSTDTQYF. CDR3 DNA sequence: TGCGCCAGCAGCTTGCAAGCGGGAGGGAGCACAGATACGCAGTATTTT. Looking up the rest from reference TRBV5-1 and TRBJ2-3 gives the full variable domain: KAGVTQTPRYLIKTRGQQVTLSCSPISGHRSVSWYQQTPGQGLQFLFEYFSETQRNKGNFPGRFSGRQFSNSRSEMNVSTLELGDSALYLCASSLQAGGSTDTQYFGPGTRLTVL.

The rearrangement links TRBV9 to TRBJ2-1; D ambiguous. Per the germline V gene, CDR1 is SGDLS and CDR2 is YYNGEE. The CDR3 sequence is 13 residues long. V was cut by 1 base and J by 2 bases, with 4 bases left in between. CDR3 in amino acids: CASSVRAYNEQFF. In DNA, the CDR3 is TGTGCCAGCAGCGTACGGGCCTACAATGAGCAGTTCTTC.

The rearrangement links TRBV7-3 to TRBJ1-2, with 9 nucleotides matching TRBD1. The CDR3 covers 13 residues. With V trimmed by 8 bases and J by 6 bases, 7 bases remained unmatched. Germline V gene sequence: CDR1 SGHTA, CDR2 FQGTGA. CDR3 amino acids: CASSRDRGDGYTF. The CDR3 nucleotides are TGTGCCAGCTCTAGAGACAGGGGGGATGGCTACACCTTC.

This chain links TRBV27 with TRBJ1-3; the match to TRBD1 covers 7 bases. CDR1 and CDR2 from the germline V gene are MNHEY and SMNVEV (reference sequence). V trimming: 5 bases; J trimming: 2 bases; junction bases outside the gene matches: 3. This CDR3 has 14 amino acids. The CDR3 nucleotides are TGTGCCAGCAGTCACGACAGGGCTGGAAACACCATATATTTT. Residues: CASSHDRAGNTIYF.

The chain employs TRBV18 and TRBJ2-3, with TRBD2 matching over 9 bases. Germline CDR1 reads KGHSH; CDR2 reads LQKENI. Losses at the gene ends were 1 base for V and 1 base for J; bases not matched to a gene: 12. CDR3 length: 19 amino acids. CDR3 residues: CASSPQPPRGGRGTDTQYF. The CDR3 DNA reads TGTGCCAGCTCACCACAACCCCCTCGCGGCGGGAGGGGCACAGATACGCAGTATTTT.

The chain is built from TRBV27 and TRBJ1-1; TRBD1 matches 7 bases. J was trimmed by 5 bases and V by 3 bases; bases with no gene match: 9. This CDR3 is 15 amino acids long. Looked up from germline, CDR1 is MNHEY and CDR2 is SMNVEV (reference sequence). CDR3 amino acids: CASSFSRTGWTEAFF. CDR3 nucleotides: TGTGCCAGCAGTTTTTCTCGGACAGGATGGACTGAAGCTTTCTTT.

V and J are TRBV7-8 and TRBJ2-1; 13 bases map to TRBD2. The junction had 13 bases not matched to a gene; V was cut back by 5 bases and J by 6 bases. This CDR3 is 18 amino acids long. CDR1 and CDR2 (germline): SGHVS, FQNEAQ. The CDR3 sequence: CASSPNPITSGRANEQFF. CDR3 coding DNA: TGTGCCAGCAGCCCGAACCCTATTACTAGCGGGAGGGCCAATGAGCAGTTCTTC.

There are a few counts of this clone. The chain recombines TRBV5-8 with TRBJ2-7; 8 bases align to TRBD1. The CDR3 contains 13 residues. V shed 2 bases, J shed 3 bases, and the junction held 1 base outside the gene matches. Germline V gene lookup returns CDR1 SGHTS and CDR2 YDEGEE. DNA of the CDR3: TGTGCCAGCAGCTTACAGGGGGGCTACGAGCAGTACTTC. Translated, it gives CASSLQGGYEQYF.

The rearrangement links TRBV12-5 to TRBJ1-1; D unclear. The CDR3 is made up of 14 amino acids. The germline V gene has CDR1 LGHNT and CDR2 FRNRAP. Between the trimmed V and J ends, which lost 2 bases and 0 bases, there was a span of 7 bases. CDR3 loop: CASGLTQVNTEAFF. The CDR3 bases are TGTGCTAGTGGTTTGACCCAGGTGAACACTGAAGCTTTCTTT.

J is TRBJ2-7 and V is TRBV2; D possibly corresponds to TRBD1 (6 bases). The germline CDR1 and CDR2 sequences are SNHLY and FYNNEI. This CDR3 is 15 amino acids long. Trimming pared 1 base from V and 3 bases from J, leaving 13 bases between. The CDR3 bases are TGTGCCAGCAGTGAAGTGGGGCAGGGGCGCTACGAGCAGTACTTC. Its translation is CASSEVGQGRYEQYF.

This rearrangement joins TRBV18 to TRBJ2-3; tentatively, D is TRBD1 (5 bases). This CDR3 comprises 14 residues. Germline values: CDR1 KGHSH, CDR2 LQKENI. Trimming removed 4 bases from V and 3 bases from J, with 11 bases in between. The CDR3 spells CASSLDRATDTQYF. In DNA form, the CDR3 reads TGTGCCAGCTCACTCGACAGAGCGACAGATACGCAGTATTTT.

The genes are TRBV7-9 and TRBJ1-2; TRBD1 matches 12 bases. The CDR3 runs 18 residues. CDR1 is SEHNR and CDR2 is FQNEAQ in the germline V gene (reference sequence). The V and J ends lost 2 bases and 1 base, in that order; junction bases with no gene match: 8. CDR3 loop: CASSLIGTGGASNYGYTF. The CDR3, as DNA: TGTGCCAGCAGCTTAATCGGGACAGGGGGCGCGAGTAACTATGGCTACACCTTC.

The chain joins TRBV9 to TRBJ2-1; 8 bases are shared with TRBD2. With 2 bases clipped from V and 10 bases from J, the junction kept 8 bases outside the gene matches. CDR3 size: 14 residues. The germline gives CDR1 SGDLS, CDR2 YYNGEE. The CDR3 bases are TGTGCCAGCAGCGTTAGAACGGGGGGGCCCGAGCAGTTCTTC. Its translation: CASSVRTGGPEQFF. Supplemented by reference TRBV9 and TRBJ2-1, the full variable domain reads DSGVTQTPKHLITATGQRVTLRCSPRSGDLSVYWYQQSLDQGLQFLIQYYNGEERAKGNILERFSAQQFPDLHSELNLSSLELGDSALYFCASSVRTGGPEQFFGPGTRLTVL.

V and J are TRBV19 and TRBJ1-2; D gene unclear. This CDR3 has 13 amino acids. The V end was cut by 7 bases, the J end by 8 bases, with 17 bases between. CDR1 and CDR2 from the germline V gene are LNHDA and SQIVND (reference sequence). CDR3 DNA sequence: TGTGCCAGTACCCACCCCCCCCGGGGAGGCTACACCTTC. It specifies CASTHPPRGGYTF.

The chain employs TRBV7-2 and TRBJ2-6; 12 bases map to TRBD2. The germline V gene has CDR1 SGHTA and CDR2 FQGNSA. There are 17 residues in the CDR3. With 6 bases clipped from V and 0 bases from J, the junction kept 3 bases outside the gene matches. CDR3 loop: CASRASGRVSGANVLTF. In DNA form, the CDR3 reads TGTGCCAGCAGAGCTAGCGGGAGGGTCTCTGGGGCCAACGTCCTGACTTTC.

The chain joins TRBV2 to TRBJ2-1; 7 bases are shared with TRBD1. The CDR3 consists of 16 residues. With V trimmed by 1 base and J by 3 bases, 6 bases remained unmatched. Germline CDR1 and CDR2: SNHLY and FYNNEI. CDR3 in DNA: TGTGCCAGCAGTGAAGGGACAGGATTACTCTACAATGAGCAGTTCTTC. It specifies CASSEGTGLLYNEQFF. The full variable domain, completed using reference TRBV2 and TRBJ2-1, is EPEVTQTPSHQVTQMGQEVILRCVPISNHLYFYWYRQILGQKVEFLVSFYNNEISEKSEIFDDQFSVERPDGSNFTLKIRSTKLEDSAMYFCASSEGTGLLYNEQFFGPGTRLTVL.

This chain connects TRBV27 to TRBJ2-3, with TRBD2 matching over 10 bases. V lost 4 bases and J lost 2; bases outside the gene matches: 12. Germline V gene data show CDR1 as MNHEY and CDR2 as SMNVEV (reference sequence). The CDR3 spans 18 residues. The CDR3 nucleotides read TGTGCCAGCAGTTCCGCCGGAAATAGCGGGGGGACCACAGATACGCAGTATTTT. Translation: CASSSAGNSGGTTDTQYF.

This chain links TRBV15 with TRBJ1-4; 8 bases match TRBD1. Germline V CDR1 and CDR2: LNHNV, YYDKDF (reference sequence). The CDR3 sequence is 15 residues long. The junction had 6 bases not matched to a gene; V was cut back by 2 bases and J by 7 bases. The CDR3 region is CATSRSGTGSEKLFF. DNA of the CDR3: TGTGCCACCAGCAGATCCGGGACAGGTTCTGAAAAACTGTTTTTT. Full variable domain (remainder filled in from reference TRBV15 and TRBJ1-4): DAMVIQNPRYQVTQFGKPVTLSCSQTLNHNVMYWYQQKSSQAPKLLFHYYDKDFNNEADTPDNFQSRRPNTSFCFLDIRSPGLGDTAMYLCATSRSGTGSEKLFFGSGTQLSVL.

The chain joins TRBV19 to TRBJ1-2; weak D call: TRBD1 (5 bases). Germline CDR1 and CDR2: LNHDA and SQIVND (reference sequence). V was shortened by 4 bases and J by 3 bases, with 12 bases between the two germline ends. This CDR3 comprises 14 residues. DNA of the CDR3: TGTGCCAGTAGTAAGGGCAGGGCCTACTATGGCTACACCTTC. As protein: CASSKGRAYYGYTF. The whole variable domain, remainder taken from reference TRBV19 and TRBJ1-2, is DGGITQSPKYLFRKEGQNVTLSCEQNLNHDAMYWYRQDPGQGLRLIYYSQIVNDFQKGDIAEGYSVSREKKESFPLTVTSAQKNPTAFYLCASSKGRAYYGYTFGSGTRLTVV.

V gene TRBV5-5 combines with J gene TRBJ2-2; 7 bases align to TRBD1. The CDR3 contains 15 residues. The J segment lost 4 bases and the V segment lost 3 bases, leaving 6 bases of the junction unmatched. CDR1 SGHKS and CDR2 YYEKEE come from the germline V gene (reference sequence). The CDR3 DNA reads as TGTGCCAGCAGCTACGGGACAGCGATCACCGGGGAGCTGTTTTTT. This sequence encodes CASSYGTAITGELFF.

This clone was found a few times. J is TRBJ2-5 and V is TRBV5-1, with 14 bases fitting TRBD2. V trimming: 0 bases; J trimming: 5 bases; junction bases outside the gene matches: 3. The CDR3 length is 16 residues. Germline CDR1 SGHRS, CDR2 YFSETQ. In DNA form, the CDR3 reads TGCGCCAGCAGCTTGGGGACTAGCGGGGGGTACGAGACCCAGTACTTC. Its protein is CASSLGTSGGYETQYF.

This clone showed up just once. The chain employs TRBV19 and TRBJ2-1, with 9 bases fitting TRBD2. The CDR3 contains 16 residues. Germline CDR1 is LNHDA and CDR2 is SQIVND (reference sequence). Trimming at V came to 1 base and at J to 6 bases, leaving 7 bases not matched to a gene. The CDR3 DNA reads TGTGCCAGTAGTATAGTCTCAGCGGGAGGCCCCAATGAGCAGTTCTTC. Translated, it gives CASSIVSAGGPNEQFF. Full variable domain (outside the CDR3, taken from reference TRBV19 and TRBJ2-1): DGGITQSPKYLFRKEGQNVTLSCEQNLNHDAMYWYRQDPGQGLRLIYYSQIVNDFQKGDIAEGYSVSREKKESFPLTVTSAQKNPTAFYLCASSIVSAGGPNEQFFGPGTRLTVL.

This chain joins TRBV9 and TRBJ2-1; 7 bases match TRBD2. CDR1 and CDR2 from the germline V gene are SGDLS and YYNGEE. Losses at the gene ends were 0 bases for V and 0 bases for J; bases not matched to a gene: 3. This CDR3 spans 16 amino acids. The CDR3 DNA reads as TGTGCCAGCAGCGTAGACGGGGGGTACTCCTACAATGAGCAGTTCTTC. Translating it yields CASSVDGGYSYNEQFF.

The chain links TRBV19 to TRBJ1-5, with 7 bases lining up with TRBD1. Trimming took 6 bases from V and 0 from J; bases not matched to a gene: 5. There are 15 residues in the CDR3. Per germline, CDR1 LNHDA and CDR2 SQIVND (reference sequence). In DNA, the CDR3 is TGTGCCAGTAGAACCACAGGGGATAGCAATCAGCCCCAGCATTTT. Residues: CASRTTGDSNQPQHF. The whole variable domain, filled in from reference TRBV19 and TRBJ1-5, reads DGGITQSPKYLFRKEGQNVTLSCEQNLNHDAMYWYRQDPGQGLRLIYYSQIVNDFQKGDIAEGYSVSREKKESFPLTVTSAQKNPTAFYLCASRTTGDSNQPQHFGDGTRLSIL.

This clone has a handful of counts. The CDR3 DNA reads as TGTGCTAGTGCCCTGGACAGGTACGAGCAGTACTTC. This sequence encodes CASALDRYEQYF. The genes are TRBV12-5 and TRBJ2-7; TRBD1 matches at 7 bases. The CDR3 covers 12 residues. Germline values: CDR1 LGHNT, CDR2 FRNRAP. J was trimmed by 4 bases and V by 7 bases; bases with no gene match: 4. Variable domain in full (rest from reference TRBV12-5 and TRBJ2-7): DARVTQTPRHKVTEMGQEVTMRCQPILGHNTVFWYRQTMMQGLELLAYFRNRAPLDDSGMPKDRFSAEMPDATLATLKIQPSEPRDSAVYFCASALDRYEQYFGPGTRLTVT.

DNA for the CDR3: TGTGCCAGCAGCCAAGAGTGGGGCGGGAGGTACGAGCAGTACTTC. It encodes CASSQEWGGRYEQYF. The chain uses TRBV4-2 and TRBJ2-7, with 8 bases matching TRBD2. In germline, CDR1 is LGHNA, CDR2 YNFKEQ. CDR3 size: 15 residues. Trimming cost V 0 bases and J 4 bases; bases outside gene matches: 5.